This T cell receptor beta chain was recorded in a study of OX40 agonist ivuxolimab in advanced cancers. Study context: The drug used for patients, ivuxolimab, was an agonistic anti-OX40 (CD134) antibody.

The data were produced by immunoSEQ multiplex PCR, yet TCRdb's version contains in-frame clones alone and is incomplete. The sample contains about 65,000 clones, roughly 84% of which appear only once. Source: CD4+ or CD8+ T cells sorted from blood, taken in a trial of the OX40 agonist ivuxolimab. The sequence was obtained from an adult with an advanced solid tumor such as melanoma, head and neck, liver or kidney cancer.

For the CDR3, the DNA is TGTGCCAGCAGCCGAGGGGCTACTGACACTGAAGCTTTCTTT. It codes for CASSRGATDTEAFF. The chain recombines TRBV9 with TRBJ1-1, with D possibly being TRBD1 (5 bases). The germline V gene has CDR1 SGDLS and CDR2 YYNGEE. This CDR3 is built from 14 residues. V dropped 4 bases and J dropped 3 bases, with 13 bases sitting between them.